These 31 T cell receptor beta chains were all obtained from the same sample, sequenced in a study of synovial regulatory T cells in juvenile arthritis. Measured with immunoSEQ multiplex PCR; TCRdb has only the in-frame clones, and not every one. The table lists approximately 9,900 clones. The sequencing sample was made of Treg cells from blood. Documented subset: remaining (HLA-DR-negative) circulating blood Treg cells. The receptors originated from a donor younger than 30 with juvenile idiopathic arthritis.

V usage is TRBV18 and J usage is TRBJ1-2; TCRdb selects TRBD1, and the lack of DNA leaves this call unchecked. This CDR3 comprises 13 residues. DNA is not on record. CDR1 is KGHSH and CDR2 is LQKENI in the germline V gene. The CDR3 is CASSPTGDGGYTF.

The rearrangement joins TRBV5-1 to TRBJ2-1; there is no DNA to check the TCRdb D call of TRBD1. CDR3 size: 14 residues. Only the protein sequence is given. The germline V gene has CDR1 SGHRS and CDR2 YFSETQ. The CDR3 reads CASSGLQGANEQFF. The complete variable domain, with remaining parts taken from reference TRBV5-1 and TRBJ2-1, reads KAGVTQTPRYLIKTRGQQVTLSCSPISGHRSVSWYQQTPGQGLQFLFEYFSETQRNKGNFPGRFSGRQFSNSRSEMNVSTLELGDSALYLCASSGLQGANEQFFGPGTRLTVL.

CDR3 loop: CASSQDLLGAGDTQYF. V is TRBV4-3 and J is TRBJ2-3; TCRdb indicates TRBD1, and absent DNA this call remains unverified. This CDR3 is built from 16 residues. The DNA sequence is not available. Germline V gene data show CDR1 as LGHNA and CDR2 as YSLEER.

The chain carries TRBV10-3 and TRBJ2-5; the D gene TCRdb calls, TRBD2, cannot be checked with no DNA. Germline V gives CDR1 ENHRY, CDR2 SYGVKD. The CDR3 loop spans 16 amino acids. The protein alone is recorded here. The CDR3 sequence: CAISEGLAGGEETQYF.

The J gene is TRBJ2-7, the V gene TRBV28. This CDR3 is built from 13 residues. DNA for this receptor is not on file. Germline CDR1 reads MDHEN; CDR2 reads SYDVKM. CDR3 in amino acids: CASSEIYPGQQYF.

The rearrangement uses TRBV5-1 and TRBJ2-5; TCRdb's D call of TRBD1 is untestable without DNA. There are 13 residues in the CDR3. No DNA is recorded. Germline assignment: CDR1 SGHRS and CDR2 YFSETQ. The CDR3 reads CASSMTGEETQYF.

The chain uses TRBV18 and TRBJ2-5; the TCRdb D gene call, TRBD2, has no DNA to confirm it. Germline V gene sequence: CDR1 KGHSH, CDR2 LQKENI. There are 15 residues in the CDR3. No DNA sequence is on record. CDR3 residues: CASSPPGDPTGTQYF.

The chain is built from TRBV5-4 and TRBJ2-5; the D call of TRBD2 rests on TCRdb alone, since no DNA is present to check it. Germline CDR1 and CDR2: SGHNT and YYREEE (reference sequence). The CDR3 totals 17 residues. No DNA is recorded. This CDR3 is CASSPGPSGETQETQYF. The full variable domain, with the rest looked up from reference TRBV5-4 and TRBJ2-5, is ETGVTQSPTHLIKTRGQQVTLRCSSQSGHNTVSWYQQALGQGPQFIFQYYREEENGRGNFPPRFSGLQFPNYSSELNVNALELDDSALYLCASSPGPSGETQETQYFGPGTRLLVL.

The V call is TRBV2, the J call TRBJ1-2; the TCRdb D gene call, TRBD1, has no DNA to confirm it. Looked up from germline, CDR1 is SNHLY and CDR2 is FYNNEI. The length of the CDR3 is 15 residues. The nucleotide record is missing. The CDR3: CASSYSGQPNYGYTF.

V is TRBV6-4 and J is TRBJ2-3; TCRdb indicates TRBD2, and absent DNA this call remains unverified. Germline V lookup: CDR1 MRHNA, CDR2 SNTAGT. The CDR3 totals 15 residues. The record lacks a DNA sequence. The CDR3 reads CASSASGGAGDTQYF.

V and J are TRBV18 and TRBJ1-2; checking the TCRdb D call of TRBD1 is not possible without DNA. Germline CDR1 and CDR2: KGHSH and LQKENI. The CDR3 contains 17 residues. The entry carries no DNA sequence. The CDR3 here is CASSPGSPRTGDYGYTF.

This sequence joins TRBV9 and TRBJ2-2; TCRdb gives TRBD2 as the D gene, but with no DNA this cannot be confirmed. Germline V gene sequence: CDR1 SGDLS, CDR2 YYNGEE. This CDR3 contains 13 residues. No nucleotide data were recorded. The CDR3 loop reads CASRTRNTGELFF.

The chain recombines TRBV6-5 with TRBJ1-2; TCRdb's D gene call, TRBD1, goes unchecked for lack of DNA. CDR1 is MNHEY, CDR2 SVGAGI, per germline. This CDR3 has 14 amino acids. DNA was not recorded. The CDR3 is CASSPRQGGYGYTF.

The genes are TRBV2 and TRBJ2-5. This CDR3 has 13 amino acids. No DNA has been recorded. Looked up from germline, CDR1 is SNHLY and CDR2 is FYNNEI. CDR3 amino acids: CASSRDHRETQYF.

CDR3 loop: CASSSPGGNPLSIW. The J gene is TRBJ1-5, the V gene TRBV28. CDR3 size: 14 residues. DNA is not on record. Germline V gene sequence: CDR1 MDHEN, CDR2 SYDVKM.

The chain links TRBV7-3 to TRBJ2-7; TCRdb's D call of TRBD2 is untestable without DNA. The germline V gene has CDR1 SGHTA and CDR2 FQGTGA. This CDR3 contains 15 residues. The DNA is not on file. The CDR3 reads CASSLSGGATYEQYF.

The V and J genes are TRBV5-8 and TRBJ1-1; the D call of TRBD1 rests on TCRdb alone, since no DNA is present to check it. CDR3 size: 13 residues. No DNA is listed. Germline CDR1 is SGHTS and CDR2 is YDEGEE. This chain's CDR3 is CASRVQVNTEAFF.

The chain carries TRBV6-9 and TRBJ2-1. CDR1 MNHGY and CDR2 SVAAGI come from the germline V gene. The CDR3 spans 14 residues. DNA is not recorded here. The CDR3 reads CASSLVGTQNEQFF.

The chain combines TRBV28 with TRBJ1-5; TCRdb's assignment of TRBD1 cannot be checked, as there is no DNA. This CDR3 comprises 17 residues. No DNA is given. Germline V gives CDR1 MDHEN, CDR2 SYDVKM. CDR3 in amino acids: CASKLQGWDVRNQPQHF. Using reference TRBV28 and TRBJ1-5 for the parts outside the CDR3, the full variable domain is DVKVTQSSRYLVKRTGEKVFLECVQDMDHENMFWYRQDPGLGLRLIYFSYDVKMKEKGDIPEGYSVSREKKERFSLILESASTNQTSMYLCASKLQGWDVRNQPQHFGDGTRLSIL.

CDR3 loop: CASSPRGATNEKLFF. The rearrangement links TRBV7-8 to TRBJ1-4. The CDR3 runs 15 residues. The entry carries no DNA sequence. CDR1 is SGHVS, CDR2 FQNEAQ, per germline.

The chain employs TRBV7-6 and TRBJ1-5; TCRdb's D gene call, TRBD1, goes unchecked for lack of DNA. Germline V gives CDR1 SGHVS, CDR2 FNYEAQ. The CDR3 has 14 residues. The entry carries no DNA sequence. This chain's CDR3 is CASSPGTDNQPQHF.

The chain carries TRBV28 and TRBJ2-7; TCRdb's D call of TRBD1 is untestable without DNA. CDR3 length equals 16 residues. This entry has no DNA. The germline gives CDR1 MDHEN, CDR2 SYDVKM. CDR3 sequence reads: CASSLGAGTGIYEQYF.

The chain couples TRBV9 to TRBJ2-2. Per germline, CDR1 SGDLS and CDR2 YYNGEE. The CDR3 covers 12 residues. The entry carries no DNA sequence. The CDR3 loop reads CASSVNFGELFF.

This chain links TRBV29-1 with TRBJ1-2. This CDR3 spans 18 amino acids. DNA is not on record. Germline assignment: CDR1 SQVTM and CDR2 ANQGSEA. The CDR3 protein is CSVEDNVLRGGALYGYTF.

V gene TRBV9 combines with J gene TRBJ2-6; TCRdb returns TRBD2, unconfirmable since there is no DNA. This CDR3 has 18 residues. No DNA is listed. CDR1 and CDR2 (germline): SGDLS, YYNGEE. CDR3 protein: CASSVDGGVSSGANVLTF.

CDR3 amino acids: CASSLGVLQGGGYNEQFF. V usage is TRBV7-8 and J usage is TRBJ2-1; TCRdb lists TRBD1, though no DNA is available to test this call. The CDR3 contains 18 residues. The coding DNA is unavailable. Germline values: CDR1 SGHVS, CDR2 FQNEAQ.

This sequence joins TRBV7-2 and TRBJ1-2. There are 17 residues in the CDR3. No coding sequence is recorded. Germline V gene data show CDR1 as SGHTA and CDR2 as FQGNSA. The CDR3 loop reads CASSLEAFGITNYGYTF.

This clone is identified as medium-sized from frequency. This CDR3 reads CASSLASNLPDTQYF. J is TRBJ2-3 and V is TRBV5-4. The CDR3 covers 15 residues. No DNA is recorded. Per germline, CDR1 SGHNT and CDR2 YYREEE (reference sequence).

This rearrangement joins TRBV7-2 to TRBJ2-7; with no DNA, the TCRdb D assignment of TRBD1 cannot be verified. The CDR3 contains 14 residues. No nucleotide data were recorded. Germline V gene data show CDR1 as SGHTA and CDR2 as FQGNSA. CDR3 protein: CASSSPGHPYEQYF.

The chain couples TRBV5-1 to TRBJ2-1; TCRdb outputs TRBD2, but without DNA this stays unchecked. In germline, CDR1 is SGHRS, CDR2 YFSETQ. The CDR3 totals 14 residues. The coding DNA is unavailable. The CDR3 region is CASRPSGPYNEQFF.

The rearrangement joins TRBV11-2 to TRBJ2-5; TCRdb outputs TRBD2, but without DNA this stays unchecked. The germline V gene has CDR1 SGHAT and CDR2 FQNNGV. This CDR3 is built from 14 residues. The DNA sequence is not available. The CDR3 loop is CASSSLRGGETQYF. The variable domain in full, with the rest retrieved from reference TRBV11-2 and TRBJ2-5, is EAGVAQSPRYKIIEKRQSVAFWCNPISGHATLYWYQQILGQGPKLLIQFQNNGVVDDSQLPKDRFSAERLKGVDSTLKIQPAKLEDSAVYLCASSSLRGGETQYFGPGTRLLVL.